The rows below give T cell receptor beta chains drawn from one sample of a study of blood T cell repertoires in COVID-19. TCRdb keeps only in-frame clones here, not all; method: immunoSEQ multiplex PCR. Counted here are some 120,000 clones, around 77% occurring once; the ten biggest clones make up 7.9%. Sequencing was done on a sample of peripheral blood. These receptors all come from a human donor in a cohort sampled during active COVID-19. The CDR3 runs from the conserved cysteine through the conserved F or W. A D gene is named only where the DNA matches it firmly. The listing skips clone size in some rows; elsewhere it reads once, few, many or a size class.

d_call	v_call	j_call	clone_size	cdr3_aa	cdr3_nt
.	TRBV5-6	TRBJ1-1	.	CASSINLGSGRSTEAFF	TGTGCCAGCAGCATCAATTTGGGGAGCGGAAGAAGCACTGAAGCTTTCTTT
TRBD1	TRBV2	TRBJ1-5	once	CASGGDRVYSNQPQHF	TGTGCCAGCGGAGGGGACAGGGTATATAGCAATCAGCCCCAGCATTTT
.	TRBV11-2	TRBJ2-7	.	CASSLGRSVEQYF	TGTGCCAGCAGCTTGGGGAGAAGTGTCGAGCAGTACTTC
.	TRBV2	TRBJ1-3	.	CASSDPRGGLSGNTIYF	TGTGCCAGCAGTGACCCCCGGGGGGGGTTATCGGGAAACACCATATATTTT
.	TRBV4-1	TRBJ2-7	.	CASSAPGYEQYF	TGCGCCAGCAGCGCACCAGGGTACGAGCAGTACTTC
TRBD1	TRBV5-1	TRBJ1-6	.	CASSLDRGNSPLHF	TGCGCCAGCAGCTTAGACAGGGGAAATTCACCCCTCCACTTT
TRBD2	TRBV5-8	TRBJ2-5	.	CASSFNPTSGGFGAQYF	TGTGCCAGCAGCTTCAACCCGACTAGCGGGGGATTTGGGGCCCAGTACTTC
TRBD1	TRBV13	TRBJ2-7	.	CASSWGQGAREQYF	TGTGCCAGCAGTTGGGGACAGGGGGCGCGGGAGCAGTACTTC
.	TRBV28	TRBJ2-1	.	CASSFPRSGLALNSYNEQFF	TGTGCCAGCAGTTTCCCTCGTTCGGGACTCGCCTTAAACTCCTACAATGAGCAGTTCTTC
TRBD1	TRBV18	TRBJ2-6	.	CATSRGPASSGANVLTF	TGTGCCACATCAAGGGGGCCGGCTTCCTCTGGGGCCAACGTCCTGACTTTC
TRBD1	TRBV6-2/TRBV6-3	TRBJ1-1	.	CASSYEGAGTEAFF	TGTGCCAGCAGTTACGAGGGGGCGGGCACTGAAGCTTTCTTT
TRBD2	TRBV19	TRBJ2-7	.	CASRNLGLAGVNEQYF	TGTGCCAGTAGGAATCTCGGACTAGCGGGAGTGAACGAGCAGTACTTC
.	TRBV5-1	TRBJ1-5	once	CASSQDSINQPQHF	TGCGCCAGCAGCCAGGACAGCATTAATCAGCCCCAGCATTTT
TRBD1	TRBV19	TRBJ2-7	many	CASSLTGENEQYF	TGTGCCAGTAGCCTGACAGGGGAGAACGAGCAGTACTTC
TRBD1	TRBV3-1/TRBV3-2	TRBJ1-5	.	CASSLDRGRNQPQHF	TGTGCCAGCAGCCTAGACAGGGGGAGAAATCAGCCCCAGCATTTT
TRBD2	TRBV30	TRBJ2-7	.	CAWSSGGPLSEQYF	TGTGCCTGGAGTTCGGGGGGGCCATTGAGTGAGCAGTACTTC
.	TRBV12-3/TRBV12-4	TRBJ1-2	.	CASSFAGDYGYTF	TGTGCCAGCAGTTTTGCGGGAGACTATGGCTACACCTTC
TRBD1	TRBV7-8	TRBJ1-4	.	CASSSTGDTNEKLFF	TGTGCCAGCAGCTCAACAGGGGACACTAATGAAAAACTGTTTTTT
.	TRBV5-1	TRBJ2-1	.	CASSFLGAGEQFF	TGCGCCAGCAGCTTTTTGGGAGCGGGTGAGCAGTTCTTC
TRBD1	TRBV7-9	TRBJ2-7	.	CASSLGGQVSSYEQYF	TGTGCCAGCAGCCTAGGGGGCCAGGTTTCCTCCTACGAGCAGTACTTC
.	TRBV18	TRBJ1-1	few	CASSPTQDTEAFF	TGTGCCAGCTCTCCGACCCAGGACACTGAAGCTTTCTTT
TRBD2	TRBV11-3	TRBJ2-7	once	CASTVAGAIHEQYF	TGTGCCAGCACAGTAGCGGGAGCTATCCACGAGCAGTACTTC
.	TRBV13	TRBJ1-5	few	CASSLGGGRNQPQHF	TGTGCCAGCAGCTTAGGGGGTGGGAGAAATCAGCCCCAGCATTTT
.	TRBV19	TRBJ1-1	many	CASSITGDTEAFF	TGTGCCAGTAGTATAACGGGGGACACTGAAGCTTTCTTT